A selection of T cell receptor beta chains follows, all from one sample in a study of blood T cell repertoires in COVID-19. Some clones are missing from TCRdb's copy, which holds only in-frame ones; the method was immunoSEQ multiplex PCR. The data hold 120,000 to 150,000 clones, with more than 75% observed a single time. The sequenced material came from peripheral blood. These receptors were obtained from a human donor in a cohort sampled during active COVID-19. CDR3s include the opening cysteine and the closing phenylalanine or tryptophan. The order of the fields is V gene, D gene, J gene, CDR3 DNA, CDR3 protein. The D gene is left open where the match is weak.

>TRBV7-9|NA|TRBJ2-5
TGTGCCAGCAGCCTCGCACCCAGGGAAGAGACCCAGTACTTC
CASSLAPREETQYF
>TRBV13|TRBD1|TRBJ2-3
TGTGCCAGCAGCTTAGCCCGCAGGGGGATATTGGGCACAGATACGCAGTATTTT
CASSLARRGILGTDTQYF
>TRBV4-1|TRBD2|TRBJ2-3
TGCGCCAGCAGCCAAGGTTTCACTAGCGGGTATACAGATACGCAGTATTTT
CASSQGFTSGYTDTQYF
>TRBV11-1|TRBD2|TRBJ2-3
TGTGCCAGCAGCTCCCCAGCGGGAGTCAGGACAGATACGCAGTATTTT
CASSSPAGVRTDTQYF
>TRBV5-8|NA|TRBJ1-6
TGTGCCAGCAGCTTGGGACAGTATAATTCACCCCTCCACTTT
CASSLGQYNSPLHF
>TRBV7-2|NA|TRBJ2-1
TGTGCCAGCAGCCCAGGGGGCGGGGGACACAATGAGCAGTTCTTC
CASSPGGGGHNEQFF
>TRBV6-5|NA|TRBJ2-5
TGTGCCAGCAGTCAGGACGGTTTAGGGGCAGAGACCCAGTACTTC
CASSQDGLGAETQYF
>TRBV3-1/TRBV3-2|TRBD1|TRBJ1-1
TGTGCCAGCAGCCCCGGACAGGGGGGCATGAACACTGAAGCTTTCTTT
CASSPGQGGMNTEAFF
>TRBV24-1|NA|TRBJ2-5
TGTGCCACCCTAGGAATGGGGGCTGTAAGAGAGACCCAGTACTTC
CATLGMGAVRETQYF
>TRBV29-1|TRBD1|TRBJ2-1
TGCAGCTCCTCAGACAGGGTCGCCCGTTTCTTC
CSSSDRVARFF
>TRBV21-1|NA|TRBJ2-7
TGTGCCAGCAGCAAAGTAAACAGGGACCACGAGCAGTACTTC
CASSKVNRDHEQYF
>TRBV5-1|NA|TRBJ2-3
TGCGCCAGCAGCTTGCGGGGGAGCACAGATACGCAGTATTTT
CASSLRGSTDTQYF